The next 25 T cell receptor beta chains were all read from a single sample in a study of CD8+CD57+ T cells in acquired aplastic anemia. Genomic DNA, serving as template, underwent TCR beta VDJ and CDR3 profiling. From the reads, TCRdb called clonotypes with MiXCR, one entry per CDR3 protein. This table has 150,000 to 180,000 distinct CDR3 sequences, roughly half appearing once. The patients chosen for sequencing had shown expansion of CD8+CD57+ cells (detected by flow cytometry). The sequenced sample was sorted CD4+, CD8+, or CD8+CD57+ T cells (not recorded which) from PBMCs. These receptors originate from a human donor with aplastic anemia.

This clonotype was counted many times. V is TRBV12-3 or TRBV12-4 and J is TRBJ1-2; TRBD1 agrees at 7 bases. Germline trimming cut 6 bases from V and 6 bases from J; bases unmatched to any gene: 10. This CDR3 spans 14 amino acids. In DNA, the CDR3 is TGTGCCAGCAGAAGAGGGACAGCAACTAATGGCTACACCTTC. Its translation: CASRRGTATNGYTF.

The sample holds many counts of this clonotype. The rearrangement joins TRBV5-5 to TRBJ2-7, with D tentatively TRBD2 (6 bases). Germline V lookup: CDR1 SGHKS, CDR2 YYEKEE (reference sequence). This CDR3 contains 14 residues. With 2 bases removed from V and 5 bases from J, the gap between germline ends came to 14 bases. This CDR3 reads CASSFSGLVNEQYF. The CDR3 bases are TGTGCCAGCAGCTTTTCGGGACTTGTCAACGAGCAGTACTTC. Combining the CDR3 with reference TRBV5-5 and TRBJ2-7 gives the whole variable domain DAGVTQSPTHLIKTRGQQVTLRCSPISGHKSVSWYQQVLGQGPQFIFQYYEKEERGRGNFPDRFSARQFPNYSSELNVNALLLGDSALYLCASSFSGLVNEQYFGPGTRLTVT.

CDR3 residues: CASSPRPEKYEQYF. The CDR3 bases are TGTGCCAGCAGCCCCCGCCCGGAAAAGTACGAGCAGTACTTC. The V and J genes are TRBV7-9 and TRBJ2-7; D uncertain. Germline-derived CDR1 and CDR2 are SEHNR and FQNEAQ (reference sequence). The CDR3 is 14 residues long. V gave up 5 bases and J gave up 4 bases, with 15 bases separating them. Filled out from reference TRBV7-9 and TRBJ2-7, the complete variable domain reads DTGVSQNPRHKITKRGQNVTFRCDPISEHNRLYWYRQTLGQGPEFLTYFQNEAQLEKSRLLSDRFSAERPKGSFSTLEIQRTEQGDSAMYLCASSPRPEKYEQYFGPGTRLTVT.

This clonotype was observed at least ten times. The V gene is TRBV5-1, the J gene TRBJ2-1, with TRBD1 matching over 10 bases. The CDR3 has 18 amino acids. Germline V lookup: CDR1 SGHRS, CDR2 YFSETQ. Trimming at V came to 4 bases and at J to 3 bases, leaving 13 bases not matched to a gene. The CDR3 is CASSLQDRGSPDYNEQFF. The CDR3, as DNA: TGCGCCAGCAGCCTTCAGGACAGGGGGTCGCCAGACTACAATGAGCAGTTCTTC.

The rearrangement uses TRBV10-3 and TRBJ2-7, with 8 positions matching TRBD1. Trimming cost V 8 bases and J 5 bases; bases outside gene matches: 14. The CDR3 has 15 residues. The germline V gene encodes CDR1 ENHRY and CDR2 SYGVKD. The CDR3 sequence: CAICPGRDRGDEQYF. In DNA form, the CDR3 reads TGTGCCATCTGCCCGGGCCGCGACAGGGGAGACGAGCAGTACTTC.

This clonotype was counted at least ten times. This sequence joins TRBV4-2 and TRBJ2-7, with TRBD2 identical over 9 bases. CDR1 is LGHNA and CDR2 is YNFKEQ in the germline V gene. The CDR3 spans 15 residues. Trimming took 4 bases from V and 2 from J; bases not matched to a gene: 6. The CDR3 reads CASSPTSGGTYEQYF. For the CDR3, the DNA is TGTGCCAGCAGCCCTACGAGCGGGGGGACCTACGAGCAGTACTTC.

This chain uses TRBV2 with TRBJ1-2; D is unclear. Trimming removed 7 bases from V and 2 bases from J, with 11 bases in between. The CDR3 consists of 13 residues. Germline V CDR1 and CDR2: SNHLY, FYNNEI. The CDR3 loop is CASTRAWNYGYTF. DNA for the CDR3: TGTGCCAGCACTAGAGCCTGGAACTATGGCTACACCTTC.

The chain recombines TRBV27 with TRBJ2-1, with 9 positions matching TRBD2. The junction had 9 bases not matched to a gene; V was cut back by 3 bases and J by 6 bases. The CDR3 length is 16 residues. Germline V gene lookup returns CDR1 MNHEY and CDR2 SMNVEV (reference sequence). The CDR3, as DNA: TGTGCCAGCAGTTTGCCCTTGGGCGGGGGGGCCAATGAGCAGTTCTTC. Translation: CASSLPLGGGANEQFF.

This chain uses TRBV20-1 with TRBJ2-7, with 7 bases fitting TRBD1. Trimming removed 7 bases from V and 2 bases from J; junction bases left unmatched: 14. Germline V CDR1 and CDR2: DFQATT, SNEGSKA (reference sequence). The length of the CDR3 is 15 residues. DNA of the CDR3: TGCAGTGGAAAACACTTTACCAGGGGGACCTACGAGCAGTACTTC. The encoded protein is CSGKHFTRGTYEQYF.

This clonotype has a handful of counts. The chain employs TRBV5-8 and TRBJ2-7; D not certain. Trimming stripped 7 bases from V and 5 bases from J, with 10 bases between. The V gene's germline CDR1 is SGHTS and CDR2 YDEGEE. The CDR3 spans 11 residues. The DNA for the CDR3 is TGTGCCAGCCGGTGGCTCCACGAGCAGTACTTC. Amino acid sequence: CASRWLHEQYF.

The CDR3 nucleotides read TGTGCCAGCAGTTTAACAGGGATGAACACTGAAGCTTTCTTT. This encodes CASSLTGMNTEAFF. The gene calls are TRBV12-3 or TRBV12-4 and TRBJ1-1; D is perhaps TRBD1 (6 bases). Deletions cut 2 bases from V and 0 bases from J, with 7 bases between. The CDR3 extends over 14 amino acids.

V usage is TRBV7-4 and J usage is TRBJ2-3; tentative D call: TRBD2 (6 bases). Trimming took 6 bases from V and 2 from J, leaving 18 bases between them. Per the germline V gene, CDR1 is SGHVT and CDR2 is SQSDAQ. There are 16 residues in the CDR3. The CDR3 reads CASSFDRRDFTDTQYF. CDR3 nucleotides: TGTGCCAGCAGTTTCGATCGGCGGGATTTCACAGATACGCAGTATTTT.

The chain couples TRBV5-4 to TRBJ2-3; D might be TRBD1 (6 bases). From germline, CDR1 is SGHNT and CDR2 YYREEE (reference sequence). There are 12 residues in the CDR3. Trimming removed 4 bases from V and 13 bases from J, with 16 bases in between. The CDR3 DNA is TGTGCCAGCAGCAAGTCGAGGGACACGGAGTATTTT. Encoded protein: CASSKSRDTEYF.

The CDR3 spells CASSITSGGSDTQYF. CDR3 DNA: TGTGCCAGCAGCATAACTAGCGGGGGCTCAGATACGCAGTATTTT. This chain joins TRBV6-4 and TRBJ2-3; 11 nucleotides agree with TRBD2. The CDR3 consists of 15 residues. V was pared by 6 bases and J by 4 bases, with 6 bases of the junction left unmatched. CDR1 is MRHNA, CDR2 SNTAGT, per germline.

The rearrangement joins TRBV2 to TRBJ2-3, with D possibly TRBD1 on 6 matching bases. Trimming pared 8 bases from V and 2 bases from J, leaving 11 bases between. Per the germline V gene, CDR1 is SNHLY and CDR2 is FYNNEI. The CDR3 loop spans 13 amino acids. The CDR3 coding sequence is TGTGCCAGCGGGGGCGGGTTCACAGATACGCAGTATTTT. Translated, it gives CASGGGFTDTQYF.

The chain links TRBV25-1 to TRBJ1-3; 9 bases map to TRBD1. Looked up from germline, CDR1 is MGHDK and CDR2 is SYGVNS. Trimming removed 5 bases from V and 4 bases from J; junction bases left unmatched: 12. There are 17 residues in the CDR3. The CDR3 coding sequence is TGTGCCAGCAGTCCCCGTGGGACAGGGAAGTTGGGAAACACCATATATTTT. This encodes CASSPRGTGKLGNTIYF.

This clonotype was counted ten times or more. This CDR3 is CASSPRTGGMNGYTF. The CDR3 region has the DNA TGTGCCAGCAGTCCCCGGACAGGGGGGATGAATGGCTACACCTTC. This rearrangement joins TRBV12-3 or TRBV12-4 to TRBJ1-2, with 10 bases that match TRBD1. Trimming took 5 bases from V and 6 from J; bases not matched to a gene: 9. This CDR3 region has 15 residues.

This clonotype has a single count. A much larger clonotype is one base distant, so this may be a read error. The V and J genes are TRBV5-4 and TRBJ1-4; D gene ambiguous. The CDR3 contains 14 residues. Germline loops: CDR1 SGHNT, CDR2 YYREEE (reference sequence). V was shortened by 0 bases and J by 8 bases, with 11 bases between the two germline ends. CDR3 DNA: TGTGCCAGCAGCTTGGCGCGGAGGAGGGAAAAACTGTTTTTT. It specifies CASSLARRREKLFF.

This clonotype was seen only a few times. The junction departs from germline at one end; a sequencing error may be responsible. The chain recombines TRBV12-3 or TRBV12-4 with TRBJ2-2, with TRBD2 as a possible D gene (6 bases). The CDR3 loop spans 11 amino acids. The CDR3 nucleotides read TGTGCCAGCACCACTAGTCGGGAGCTGGTTTTT. Translated: CASTTSRELVF.

The chain recombines TRBV5-1 with TRBJ2-7; either TRBD1 or TRBD2 may fit D (5 bases each). The V and J ends lost 5 bases and 3 bases respectively, with 15 bases between them. This CDR3 comprises 14 residues. The V gene's germline CDR1 is SGHRS and CDR2 YFSETQ. This chain's CDR3 is CASRRHGGSYEQYF. Written as DNA, the CDR3 is TGCGCCAGCAGACGACATGGGGGTAGCTACGAGCAGTACTTC.

Many counts were recorded for this clonotype. The gene calls are TRBV9 and TRBJ2-1, with D possibly being TRBD2 (7 bases). This CDR3 is built from 14 residues. V was trimmed by 4 bases and J by 5 bases, leaving 13 bases between them. Germline loops: CDR1 SGDLS, CDR2 YYNGEE. This CDR3 is CASSLGGDHNEQFF. The CDR3 DNA follows: TGTGCCAGCAGCTTAGGGGGGGACCACAATGAGCAGTTCTTC.

This CDR3 reads CSVEAPMGLAESYEQYF. The DNA for the CDR3 is TGCAGCGTTGAGGCCCCGATGGGACTAGCGGAATCCTACGAGCAGTACTTC. This chain uses TRBV29-1 with TRBJ2-7, with TRBD2 matching over 11 bases. The junction had 11 bases not matched to a gene; V was cut back by 3 bases and J by 1 base. The germline gives CDR1 SQVTM, CDR2 ANQGSEA. The CDR3 covers 17 residues.

CDR3: CASSFGGQGWAEAFF. CDR3 sequence (DNA): TGTGCCAGCAGCTTCGGGGGACAGGGTTGGGCTGAAGCTTTCTTT. This chain links TRBV5-6 with TRBJ1-1; the match to TRBD1 covers 9 bases. Germline CDR1 is SGHDT and CDR2 is YYEEEE. CDR3 length equals 15 residues. With 2 bases clipped from V and 6 bases from J, the junction kept 8 bases outside the gene matches. Combining the CDR3 with reference TRBV5-6 and TRBJ1-1 gives the whole variable domain DAGVTQSPTHLIKTRGQQVTLRCSPKSGHDTVSWYQQALGQGPQFIFQYYEEEERQRGNFPDRFSGHQFPNYSSELNVNALLLGDSALYLCASSFGGQGWAEAFFGQGTRLTVV.

Many counts were recorded for this clonotype. The chain employs TRBV7-9 and TRBJ1-4, with 7 bases identical to TRBD1. Germline assignment: CDR1 SEHNR and CDR2 FQNEAQ (reference sequence). The CDR3 consists of 14 residues. The V and J ends lost 4 bases and 4 bases, in that order; junction bases with no gene match: 3. The CDR3 spells CASSSQGNNEKLFF. For the CDR3, the DNA is TGTGCCAGCAGCTCACAGGGGAATAATGAAAAACTGTTTTTT.

The chain combines TRBV15 with TRBJ1-6; D perhaps matches TRBD1 (6 bases). V was clipped by 1 base and J by 5 bases, with 12 bases between them. Germline CDR1 is LNHNV and CDR2 is YYDKDF (reference sequence). This CDR3 is 16 amino acids long. The CDR3 spells CATSRATGSHNSPLHF. The CDR3 DNA is TGTGCCACCAGCAGAGCCACAGGGTCCCATAATTCACCCCTCCACTTT.